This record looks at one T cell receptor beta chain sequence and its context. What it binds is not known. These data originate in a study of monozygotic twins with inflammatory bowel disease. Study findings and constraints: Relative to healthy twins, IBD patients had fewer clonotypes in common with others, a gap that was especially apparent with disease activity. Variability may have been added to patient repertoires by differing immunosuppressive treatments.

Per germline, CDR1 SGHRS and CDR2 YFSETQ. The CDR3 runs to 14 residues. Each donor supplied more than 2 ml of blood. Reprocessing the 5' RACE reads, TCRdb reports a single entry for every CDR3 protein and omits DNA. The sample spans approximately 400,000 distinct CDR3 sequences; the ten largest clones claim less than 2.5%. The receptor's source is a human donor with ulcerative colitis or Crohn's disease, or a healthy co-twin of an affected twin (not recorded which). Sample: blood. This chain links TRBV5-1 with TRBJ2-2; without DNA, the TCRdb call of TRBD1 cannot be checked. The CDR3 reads CASLGQATTGELFF. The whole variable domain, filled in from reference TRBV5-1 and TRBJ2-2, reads KAGVTQTPRYLIKTRGQQVTLSCSPISGHRSVSWYQQTPGQGLQFLFEYFSETQRNKGNFPGRFSGRQFSNSRSEMNVSTLELGDSALYLCASLGQATTGELFFGEGSRLTVL.